Listed here are 27 T cell receptor beta chains from one sample, sequenced in a study of technical replicates of blood from several donors. Here immunoSEQ multiplex PCR was the method, and the copy in TCRdb shows in-frame clones only, minus some. The sample lists about 15,000 clones; 82% were seen once. Sequenced material: PBMCs. These receptors were obtained from a human donor in good health. Some clones in this sample may be carry-over from other donors' samples.

The CDR3 region is CASSESTGLGTYEQYF. CDR3 coding DNA: TGTGCCAGCAGTGAATCTACTGGACTTGGGACCTACGAGCAGTACTTC. The rearrangement uses TRBV6-1 and TRBJ2-7, with a weak D call TRBD2 (5 bases). Germline CDR1 and CDR2: MNHNS and SASEGT. V was trimmed by 2 bases and J by 2 bases, leaving 16 bases between them. The CDR3 contains 16 residues.

This chain joins TRBV6-4 and TRBJ2-3, with D possibly matching TRBD2 (5 bases). V gave up 3 bases and J gave up 1 base, with 11 bases separating them. The CDR3 is made up of 15 amino acids. Germline V CDR1 and CDR2: MRHNA, SNTAGT. CDR3 sequence: CASSEIAGRTDTQYF. The CDR3 DNA reads as TGTGCCAGCAGTGAGATCGCGGGTCGCACAGATACGCAGTATTTT.

The chain employs TRBV28 and TRBJ1-5; D is perhaps TRBD1 (5 bases). In germline, CDR1 is MDHEN, CDR2 SYDVKM. The CDR3 is made up of 14 amino acids. With 5 bases removed from V and 6 bases from J, the gap between germline ends came to 14 bases. DNA of the CDR3: TGTGCCAGCAGTCCAGGACTGGGGGGTCAGCCCCAGCATTTT. It yields the protein CASSPGLGGQPQHF.

V gene TRBV7-9 combines with J gene TRBJ2-3, with a possible D match to TRBD2 (5 bases). The V gene lost 5 bases and the J gene lost 5 bases, with 8 bases spanning the gap. Germline V gene lookup returns CDR1 SEHNR and CDR2 FQNEAQ (reference sequence). CDR3 size: 12 residues. The CDR3 DNA reads as TGTGCCAGCAGCCCCCGGGGAGATACGCAGTATTTT. Encoded protein: CASSPRGDTQYF.

The chain couples TRBV5-1 to TRBJ2-5; 9 bases line up with TRBD2. The CDR3 is made up of 15 amino acids. Trimming cost V 0 bases and J 5 bases; bases outside gene matches: 5. The germline V gene encodes CDR1 SGHRS and CDR2 YFSETQ. CDR3 protein: CASSLVAGGMETQYF. Written as DNA, the CDR3 is TGCGCCAGCAGCTTGGTTGCGGGAGGGATGGAGACCCAGTACTTC.

V gene TRBV27 combines with J gene TRBJ2-3, with 8 bases aligning to TRBD2. The CDR3 length is 15 residues. Germline lookup yields CDR1 MNHEY and CDR2 SMNVEV (reference sequence). V gave up 6 bases and J gave up 2 bases; unmatched junction bases: 7. The CDR3 region is CASSRAGDFTDTQYF. In DNA form, the CDR3 reads TGTGCCAGCAGCCGAGCGGGAGACTTCACAGATACGCAGTATTTT.

The CDR3 nucleotides read TGTGCCAGCAGCCAAGTGACGAGGGGGCACGGGGAGCAGTACTTC. Translation gives CASSQVTRGHGEQYF. The chain is built from TRBV4-2 and TRBJ2-5, with 7 bases aligning to TRBD1. The V gene end was trimmed by 1 base and the J gene end by 11 bases; junction bases not matched to a gene: 13. The length of the CDR3 is 15 residues. The germline CDR1 and CDR2 sequences are LGHNA and YNFKEQ.

The V call is TRBV18, the J call TRBJ2-7, with 7 bases fitting TRBD1. Germline CDR1 KGHSH, CDR2 LQKENI. The CDR3 totals 14 residues. The J segment lost 2 bases and the V segment lost 3 bases, leaving 4 bases of the junction unmatched. The CDR3 DNA reads as TGTGCCAGCTCACCCCCGGGGACAGCCTACGAGCAGTACTTC. It codes for CASSPPGTAYEQYF. The full variable domain, its missing parts supplied by reference TRBV18 and TRBJ2-7, is NAGVMQNPRHLVRRRGQEARLRCSPMKGHSHVYWYRQLPEEGLKFMVYLQKENIIDESGMPKERFSAEFPKEGPSILRIQQVVRGDSAAYFCASSPPGTAYEQYFGPGTRLTVT.

This clone was counted a single time. V and J are TRBV5-4 and TRBJ2-3, with 10 bases aligning to TRBD2. In germline, CDR1 is SGHNT, CDR2 YYREEE (reference sequence). CDR3 length: 16 amino acids. Trimming took 7 bases from V and 4 from J; bases not matched to a gene: 12. The CDR3: CASRSEVAGGADTQYF. CDR3 coding DNA: TGTGCCAGCCGATCTGAGGTAGCGGGAGGCGCAGATACGCAGTATTTT.

The gene calls are TRBV30 and TRBJ1-4; D is unclear. This CDR3 region has 12 residues. Between the trimmed V and J ends, which lost 3 bases and 7 bases, there was a span of 9 bases. CDR1 is GTSNPN and CDR2 is SVGIG in the germline V gene (reference sequence). Here the CDR3 reads CAWSGRSEKLFF. The DNA of the CDR3 is TGTGCCTGGAGCGGTAGGAGTGAAAAACTGTTTTTT.

This rearrangement joins TRBV30 to TRBJ2-3; 7 positions match TRBD1. The ends lost 2 bases at V and 3 bases at J; junction bases unmatched: 8. The CDR3 has 15 amino acids. Germline-derived CDR1 and CDR2 are GTSNPN and SVGIG (reference sequence). CDR3 sequence reads: CAWSTTGSATDTQYF. The CDR3 nucleotides are TGTGCCTGGAGTACGACAGGGAGCGCGACAGATACGCAGTATTTT.

This clone was counted between two and nine times. The chain joins TRBV7-9 to TRBJ1-1; D might be TRBD1 (5 bases). Trimming removed 6 bases at V and 4 bases at J, with 6 bases between. Germline lookup yields CDR1 SEHNR and CDR2 FQNEAQ (reference sequence). The CDR3 has 11 residues. CDR3 sequence reads: CASRQGTEAFF. The CDR3 coding sequence is TGTGCCAGCAGGCAGGGCACTGAAGCTTTCTTT.

This clone showed up just a few times. The gene calls are TRBV4-2 and TRBJ1-5, with D hard to call. The V and J ends lost 1 base and 6 bases respectively, with 7 bases between them. The CDR3 is made up of 13 amino acids. The germline V gene encodes CDR1 LGHNA and CDR2 YNFKEQ. CDR3 in DNA: TGTGCCAGCAGCCAAGTGCGGGGTCAGCCCCAGCATTTT. Translating it yields CASSQVRGQPQHF.

This chain connects TRBV28 to TRBJ2-1, with a tentative D call TRBD1 (6 bases). Trimming left V 1 base short and J 7 bases short, with 17 bases between. Germline V gene data show CDR1 as MDHEN and CDR2 as SYDVKM. This CDR3 is 16 amino acids long. The chain's CDR3 is CASSLFGTVRGNEQFF. The CDR3 bases are TGTGCCAGCAGTTTATTTGGGACGGTCAGGGGAAATGAGCAGTTCTTC.

This chain joins TRBV2 and TRBJ2-7; 8 bases match TRBD1. The germline CDR1 and CDR2 sequences are SNHLY and FYNNEI. The trim removed 6 bases at V and 2 bases at J, leaving 6 bases unmatched. This CDR3 spans 14 amino acids. The CDR3 DNA follows: TGTGCCAGCAGAGTAGGACAGGGAACCTACGAGCAGTACTTC. Its translation is CASRVGQGTYEQYF.

The V call is TRBV7-9, the J call TRBJ1-5; the D gene is possibly TRBD1 (5 bases). V lost 3 bases, J lost 4 bases, and 7 bases lay in between. This CDR3 has 13 residues. Germline CDR1 reads SEHNR; CDR2 reads FQNEAQ (reference sequence). The CDR3 region has the DNA TGTGCCAGCAGCTTGACAGAGAATCAGCCCCAGCATTTT. This gives the protein CASSLTENQPQHF.

The chain has TRBV11-2 and TRBJ2-5, with D tentatively TRBD2 (5 bases). Germline lookup yields CDR1 SGHAT and CDR2 FQNNGV. Trimming left V 0 bases short and J 4 bases short, with 12 bases between. The CDR3 is 15 residues long. CDR3 bases: TGTGCCAGCAGCTTAGATCCCGGCGAGGGAGAGACCCAGTACTTC. Translated, it gives CASSLDPGEGETQYF.

The chain is built from TRBV5-1 and TRBJ2-7; D remains unclear. The CDR3 loop spans 14 amino acids. V was pared by 0 bases and J by 0 bases, with 7 bases between. Looked up from germline, CDR1 is SGHRS and CDR2 is YFSETQ. The CDR3: CASSLVPVSYEQYF. The CDR3 DNA sequence: TGCGCCAGCAGCTTGGTTCCAGTCTCCTACGAGCAGTACTTC.

The chain uses TRBV6-4 and TRBJ2-1, with 9 bases matching TRBD2. Germline V CDR1 and CDR2: MRHNA, SNTAGT. The CDR3 contains 15 residues. The ends lost 5 bases at V and 7 bases at J; junction bases unmatched: 9. CDR3 protein: CASSPRLAGYNEQFF. In nucleotides, the CDR3 is TGTGCCAGCAGTCCCCGGCTAGCGGGGTATAATGAGCAGTTCTTC.

The rearrangement joins TRBV21-1 to TRBJ2-6; the table's D gene call, TRBD2, was not cross checked with the DNA. TRBV21-1 is flagged as a pseudogene. This CDR3 is built from 16 residues. The DNA of the CDR3 is TGTGCCAGCAGCAGCGGGGCCAGCTCTGGGGCCAACGTCCTGACTTTC. This gives the protein CASSSGASSGANVLTF.

The gene calls are TRBV21-1 and TRBJ2-7; TRBD1 was called by the table and not checked on the DNA. TRBV21-1 is shown as a pseudogene. CDR3 length: 14 residues. The CDR3 region has the DNA TGTGCCAGCACGGACAGGGTAGACTCCTACGAGCAGTACTTC. It translates to CASTDRVDSYEQYF.

This rearrangement joins TRBV7-9 to TRBJ2-7; D not certain. This CDR3 is built from 12 residues. Per germline, CDR1 SEHNR and CDR2 FQNEAQ (reference sequence). The V gene lost 5 bases and the J gene lost 3 bases, with 8 bases spanning the gap. In DNA form, the CDR3 reads TGTGCCAGCAGCGCCCAGGTCTACGAGCAGTACTTC. Protein: CASSAQVYEQYF.

The rearrangement joins TRBV5-1 to TRBJ2-5, with D tentatively TRBD1 (6 bases). Germline values: CDR1 SGHRS, CDR2 YFSETQ. The ends were cut back, 0 bases at V and 3 bases at J, with 12 bases in the middle. This CDR3 region has 15 residues. For the CDR3, the DNA is TGCGCCAGCAGCTTGGAGGACAGTTATGAAGAGACCCAGTACTTC. It specifies CASSLEDSYEETQYF.

This chain links TRBV4-3 with TRBJ2-1; 9 bases line up with TRBD2. Germline CDR1 LGHNA, CDR2 YSLEER. This CDR3 has 18 residues. J was trimmed by 8 bases and V by 0 bases; bases with no gene match: 14. The CDR3 loop reads CASSQDRGAGGVRDEQFF. CDR3 nucleotides: TGCGCCAGCAGCCAAGATCGGGGTGCGGGAGGGGTTAGAGATGAGCAGTTCTTC.

V is TRBV5-6 and J is TRBJ2-7; tentative D call: TRBD2 (6 bases). CDR1 SGHDT and CDR2 YYEEEE come from the germline V gene. This CDR3 is built from 15 residues. The germline V and J ends were trimmed by 3 bases and 4 bases, with 17 bases remaining between them. CDR3 nucleotides: TGTGCCAGCAGCTCCGGAGGAGGGGCGTTTTACGAGCAGTACTTC. It specifies CASSSGGGAFYEQYF.

This chain uses TRBV5-6 with TRBJ2-1, with D hard to call. Trimming removed 4 bases at V and 5 bases at J, with 4 bases between. The germline V gene has CDR1 SGHDT and CDR2 YYEEEE. CDR3 size: 11 residues. CDR3 coding DNA: TGTGCCAGCAGCATAAACAATGAGCAGTTCTTC. It specifies CASSINNEQFF.

The V call is TRBV20-1, the J call TRBJ2-7; D gene ambiguous. The CDR3 loop spans 11 amino acids. Trimming pared 6 bases from V and 2 bases from J, leaving 8 bases between. Germline V CDR1 and CDR2: DFQATT, SNEGSKA (reference sequence). CDR3 region: CSAADPYEQYF. In nucleotides, the CDR3 is TGCAGTGCAGCTGATCCCTACGAGCAGTACTTC.